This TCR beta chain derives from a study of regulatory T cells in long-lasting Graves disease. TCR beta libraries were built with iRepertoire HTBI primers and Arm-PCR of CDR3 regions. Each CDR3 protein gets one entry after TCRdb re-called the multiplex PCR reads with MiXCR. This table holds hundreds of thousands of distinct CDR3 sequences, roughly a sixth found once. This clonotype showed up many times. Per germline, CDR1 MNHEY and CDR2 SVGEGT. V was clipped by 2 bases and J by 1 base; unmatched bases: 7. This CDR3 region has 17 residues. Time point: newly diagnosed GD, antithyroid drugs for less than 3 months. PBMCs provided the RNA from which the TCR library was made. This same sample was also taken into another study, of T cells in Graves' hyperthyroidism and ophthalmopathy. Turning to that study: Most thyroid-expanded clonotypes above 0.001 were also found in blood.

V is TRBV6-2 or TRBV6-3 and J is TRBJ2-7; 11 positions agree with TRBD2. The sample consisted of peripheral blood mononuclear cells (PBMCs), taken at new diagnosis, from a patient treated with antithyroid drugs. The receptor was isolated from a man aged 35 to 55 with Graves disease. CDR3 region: CASSYILAGGRSYEQYF. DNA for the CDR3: TGTGCCAGCAGTTACATCCTAGCGGGGGGCAGGTCCTACGAGCAGTACTTC.